These 8 T cell receptor beta chains were all obtained from the same sample, sequenced in a study of shared clonotypes between healthy human individuals. Generated by immunoSEQ multiplex PCR, the TCRdb table keeps only in-frame clones and is missing some. The table has roughly 1,500,000 clones, 95% to 99% seen once; the top ten hold around 0.45%. The sample was naive CD4+ T cells sorted from blood. The subset here: CD45RA+ positively selected. These receptors were obtained from a man aged 25 to 40 in good health.

This clone came up once. This chain joins TRBV25-1 and TRBJ1-3; no definite D call. The CDR3 contains 15 residues. From germline, CDR1 is MGHDK and CDR2 SYGVNS. V was trimmed by 4 bases and J by 2 bases, leaving 12 bases between them. The CDR3 loop is CASSGRHAPGNTIYF. CDR3 DNA: TGTGCCAGCAGTGGTCGACACGCGCCTGGAAACACCATATATTTT. The full variable domain, in which reference TRBV25-1 and TRBJ1-3 provide the parts outside the CDR3, is EADIYQTPRYLVIGTGKKITLECSQTMGHDKMYWYQQDPGMELHLIHYSYGVNSTEKGDLSSESTVSRIRTEHFPLTLESARPSHTSQYLCASSGRHAPGNTIYFGEGSWLTVV.

The chain has TRBV18 and TRBJ2-4; a weak D match, TRBD2 (6 bases). Germline loops: CDR1 KGHSH, CDR2 LQKENI. V gave up 3 bases and J gave up 3 bases, with 15 bases separating them. The CDR3 is made up of 16 amino acids. CDR3: CASSPPGWEDKNIQYF. CDR3 DNA sequence: TGTGCCAGCTCACCCCCAGGGTGGGAGGACAAAAACATTCAGTACTTC.

The chain has TRBV11-2 and TRBJ2-7, with TRBD2 as a possible D gene (5 bases). V was cut by 5 bases and J by 5 bases, with 25 bases left in between. The CDR3 sequence is 17 residues long. Germline V CDR1 and CDR2: SGHAT, FQNNGV. This CDR3 reads CASSKRQPKVPGNEQYF. The CDR3 DNA reads TGTGCCAGCAGCAAAAGGCAGCCCAAGGTTCCGGGAAACGAGCAGTACTTC.

V gene TRBV21-1 combines with J gene TRBJ2-1; the table assigns TRBD1, which was not confirmed against the DNA. TRBV21-1 is marked as a pseudogene. This CDR3 is 15 amino acids long. CDR3 coding DNA: TGTGCCAGCAGCAAAGCAGGACAATCCTACAATGAGCAGTTCTTC. Protein: CASSKAGQSYNEQFF.

The rearrangement uses TRBV18 and TRBJ2-7, with a tentative D call TRBD1 (5 bases). The CDR3 loop spans 13 amino acids. Germline V lookup: CDR1 KGHSH, CDR2 LQKENI. V was trimmed by 3 bases and J by 5 bases, leaving 11 bases between them. CDR3 DNA: TGTGCCAGCTCACCCGGACACTTCGACGAGCAGTACTTC. Residues: CASSPGHFDEQYF.

This clone occurred once. The chain employs TRBV10-3 and TRBJ2-5; D gene uncertain. Between the trimmed V and J ends, which lost 4 bases and 4 bases, there was a span of 10 bases. Germline V gives CDR1 ENHRY, CDR2 SYGVKD. The CDR3 covers 13 residues. The CDR3 nucleotides are TGTGCCATCAGTGGAGATCTTTTAGAGACCCAGTACTTC. Encoded protein: CAISGDLLETQYF.

On this clone: Germline and junction disagree at one end, which may indicate a read error. The chain has TRBV28 and TRBJ2-7; possible D gene TRBD1, 6 bases. The CDR3 is 14 amino acids. Germline values: CDR1 MDHEN, CDR2 SYDVKM. Here the CDR3 reads CASGIGQRVYQQYF. DNA of the CDR3: TGTGCCAGCGGAATTGGACAGAGAGTCTACCAGCAGTACTTC.

The CDR3 loop is CASSYQRLAGSPEQFF. CDR3 nucleotides: TGTGCCAGCAGTTACCAGCGTTTAGCGGGATCTCCTGAGCAGTTCTTC. The chain couples TRBV6-6 to TRBJ2-1; 8 bases align to TRBD2. V lost 2 bases and J lost 9; bases outside the gene matches: 12. Germline CDR1 MNHNY, CDR2 SVGAGI (reference sequence). The CDR3 has 16 residues.